These T cell receptor beta chains were read from a single sample in a study of T cells in Graves' hyperthyroidism and ophthalmopathy. TCRdb recomputed calls from the multiplex PCR reads with MiXCR, one row per CDR3 protein. The sample lists over 250,000 distinct CDR3 sequences, approximately 17% seen once, with about 51% in the top ten. The sequenced sample consisted of blood. Every receptor here comes from an older woman with Graves' ophthalmopathy. Both conserved end residues are part of each CDR3. A D gene is named only where the DNA matches it firmly. The listing skips clone size in some rows; elsewhere it reads once, few, many or a size class.

D | size | J | V | CDR3 | DNA
TRBD1 | few | TRBJ1-5 | TRBV6-1 | CASRLDRARNQPQHF | TGTGCCAGCAGATTAGACAGGGCTAGGAATCAGCCCCAGCATTTT
- | few | TRBJ2-2 | TRBV5-4 | CASSLGGGIAGELFF | TGTGCCAGCAGCTTGGGGGGCGGGATCGCCGGGGAGCTGTTTTTT
- | few | TRBJ1-4 | TRBV4-1 | CASSPTRREGEKLFF | TGCGCCAGCAGCCCTACGAGGAGGGAGGGCGAAAAACTGTTTTTT
- | - | TRBJ2-2 | TRBV5-1 | CASRVQTGSTGELFF | TGCGCCAGCAGGGTACAGACGGGGAGCACCGGGGAGCTGTTTTTT
TRBD2 | many | TRBJ2-2 | TRBV20-1 | CSARLAANTGELFF | TGCAGTGCTAGACTAGCGGCGAACACCGGGGAGCTGTTTTTT
TRBD1 | once | TRBJ1-6 | TRBV27 | CASSSGTGGSPLHF | TGTGCCAGCAGTTCCGGGACAGGGGGATCACCCCTCCACTTT
TRBD1 | - | TRBJ1-3 | TRBV7-8 | CASSLVGQGSSGNTIYF | TGTGCCAGCAGCTTAGTCGGACAGGGGAGCTCTGGAAACACCATATATTTT
TRBD1 | - | TRBJ1-2 | TRBV10-3 | CAISERDRGINYGYTF | TGTGCCATCAGTGAGAGAGACAGGGGAATTAACTATGGCTACACCTTC
TRBD2 | - | TRBJ2-5 | TRBV20-1 | CSVTSGRGETQYF | TGCAGTGTGACTAGCGGGAGGGGGGAGACCCAGTACTTC
TRBD1 | few | TRBJ1-2 | TRBV4-3 | CASSQDRTGGLRYTF | TGCGCCAGCAGCCAAGACAGGACAGGCGGCCTTCGCTACACCTTC
- | many | TRBJ2-1 | TRBV28 | CASSRGRNYNEQFF | TGTGCCAGCAGTCGAGGCAGAAACTACAATGAGCAGTTCTTC
TRBD1 | - | TRBJ1-4 | TRBV20-1 | CSALTGRRSTNEKLFF | TGCAGTGCCTTGACAGGGAGAAGGTCAACTAATGAAAAACTGTTTTTT
- | many | TRBJ1-1 | TRBV24-1 | CATSDFETEDRDIEAFF | TGTGCCACCAGTGATTTCGAAACAGAAGACCGGGACATTGAAGCTTTCTTT
- | - | TRBJ2-2 | TRBV9 | CASSVFGAGTGELFF | TGTGCCAGCAGCGTATTCGGGGCAGGCACCGGGGAGCTGTTTTTT
TRBD2 | many | TRBJ2-3 | TRBV6-2/TRBV6-3 | CASSPGTSGPGWTDTQYF | TGTGCCAGCAGCCCCGGGACTAGCGGACCCGGGTGGACAGATACGCAGTATTTT
- | many | TRBJ1-1 | TRBV28 | CASQWTQQNTEAFF | TGTGCCAGCCAGTGGACACAACAGAACACTGAAGCTTTCTTT
TRBD1 | many | TRBJ2-1 | TRBV24-1 | CATSSLGTDPTHEQFF | TGTGCCACCAGTTCTTTGGGGACAGACCCTACCCATGAGCAGTTCTTC
- | - | TRBJ1-3 | TRBV7-3 | CASSLNSDLSGNTIYF | TGTGCCAGCAGCTTAAATTCAGACCTCTCTGGAAACACCATATATTTT
- | few | TRBJ2-7 | TRBV6-1 | CASSELPGLHDEQYF | TGTGCCAGCAGTGAGCTCCCCGGGCTACATGACGAGCAGTACTTC
- | many | TRBJ2-1 | TRBV11-3 | CASSLRLGGTEQFF | TGTGCCAGCAGCCTAAGACTAGGAGGGACTGAGCAGTTCTTC
- | many | TRBJ1-1 | TRBV3-1 | CASAQKGQGRPFF | TGTGCCAGCGCACAAAAAGGACAAGGACGTCCTTTCTTT
- | many | TRBJ1-4 | TRBV2 | CASSVTLQVEKLFF | TGTGCCAGCAGTGTGACCCTTCAGGTTGAAAAACTGTTTTTT
TRBD1 | few | TRBJ2-1 | TRBV5-1 | CATASGQLNYNEQFF | TGCGCCACCGCCTCGGGACAGCTGAACTACAATGAGCAGTTCTTC
TRBD1 | few | TRBJ2-2 | TRBV11-3 | CASSLGQGAGGELFF | TGTGCCAGCAGCTTAGGACAGGGGGCCGGCGGGGAGCTGTTTTTT
- | - | TRBJ2-1 | TRBV20-1 | CSVPTGFYNEQFF | TGCAGTGTCCCGACGGGTTTCTACAATGAGCAGTTCTTC
TRBD1 | many | TRBJ1-2 | TRBV24-1 | CATSDEKGTDYGYTF | TGTGCCACCAGTGACGAGAAGGGGACAGACTATGGCTACACCTTC
TRBD2 | - | TRBJ2-7 | TRBV11-2 | CASSPLRGETSYEQYF | TGTGCCAGCAGCCCGCTACGGGGGGAAACATCCTACGAGCAGTACTTC
- | - | TRBJ2-4 | TRBV5-1 | CASGGDKNIQYF | TGCGCCAGCGGAGGGGACAAAAACATTCAGTACTTC
- | - | TRBJ1-2 | TRBV24-1 | CATSDPTDGYTF | TGTGCCACCAGTGATCCGACTGATGGCTACACCTTC
- | many | TRBJ1-1 | TRBV7-9 | CASSFSITEAFF | TGTGCCAGCAGCTTTTCTATCACTGAAGCTTTCTTT
TRBD1 | many | TRBJ2-1 | TRBV18 | CASSPSLQGGHNEQFF | TGTGCCAGCTCACCTTCTCTACAGGGGGGCCACAATGAGCAGTTCTTC
TRBD2 | many | TRBJ2-3 | TRBV7-9 | CASSLASGTHTTTDTQYF | TGTGCCAGCAGCTTAGCTAGCGGGACTCATACTACCACAGATACGCAGTATTTT
TRBD1 | many | TRBJ2-7 | TRBV2 | CASRGQVSEQYF | TGTGCCAGCAGGGGACAGGTGTCCGAGCAGTACTTC
TRBD1 | few | TRBJ1-1 | TRBV12-3/TRBV12-4 | CASSLLGQGAPGKAFF | TGTGCCAGCAGTTTACTGGGACAGGGGGCGCCGGGGAAAGCTTTCTTT
TRBD1 | - | TRBJ1-2 | TRBV20-1 | CSATRSGGQGYGYTF | TGCAGTGCTACAAGGTCGGGGGGACAGGGATATGGCTACACCTTC
TRBD2 | - | TRBJ2-1 | TRBV9 | CASSRAGGYNEQFF | TGTGCCAGCAGCAGAGCGGGAGGCTACAATGAGCAGTTCTTC